This TCR beta chain was identified during a study of CD8 T cells in Susac syndrome. CDR3 length: 14 amino acids. Germline V gives CDR1 DFQATT, CDR2 SNEGSKA (reference sequence). Trimming cost V 3 bases and J 4 bases, with 13 bases left between them. RNA amounts of roughly 0.5 to 1 ug underwent reverse transcription with random hexamers. TCRdb used MiXCR to reprocess the immunoSEQ multiplex PCR reads, holding one entry per CDR3 protein. The sample contains about 200,000 distinct CDR3 sequences, 85% to 95% of which appear only once. This clonotype was obtained from a human donor in good health. The material sequenced was CD4+ T cells from PBMCs. V gene TRBV20-1 combines with J gene TRBJ2-1; D is uncertain. This CDR3 is CSASIARAYNEQFF. Here the CDR3 DNA reads TGCAGTGCTAGCATAGCCCGAGCTTACAATGAGCAGTTCTTC.